The 7 T cell receptor beta chains below all came from one sample that was sequenced in a study of blood T cell repertoires in COVID-19. TCRdb keeps only in-frame clones here, not all; method: immunoSEQ multiplex PCR. The table shows 19,000 or so clones, with more than 85% occurring only once. The sample comprised peripheral blood. The receptors stem from a man between 65 and 85 years old with acute or convalescent COVID-19.

The CDR3 protein is CATSGGGRDPYEQYF. The CDR3 nucleotides read TGTGCCACCAGTGGCGGGGGCAGGGACCCCTACGAGCAGTACTTC. The chain recombines TRBV24-1 with TRBJ2-7; D perhaps matches TRBD2 (7 bases). The length of the CDR3 is 15 residues. Trimming stripped 5 bases from V and 2 bases from J, with 15 bases between. CDR1 KGHDR and CDR2 SFDVKD come from the germline V gene.

The V call is TRBV4-1, the J call TRBJ2-3; D is perhaps TRBD2 (6 bases). Germline V CDR1 and CDR2: MGHRA, YSYEKL. The CDR3 totals 17 residues. Trimming cost V 0 bases and J 1 base, with 14 bases left between them. The CDR3 is CASSQDPGLPRTDTQYF. The CDR3 nucleotides are TGCGCCAGCAGCCAAGACCCGGGACTTCCGCGCACAGATACGCAGTATTTT.

This clone turned up a few times. The same CDR3 arises from other DNA sequences in this sample as well. This chain joins TRBV7-3 and TRBJ2-2, with TRBD2 matching over 7 bases. The CDR3 consists of 15 residues. The J segment lost 7 bases and the V segment lost 5 bases, leaving 10 bases of the junction unmatched. Germline V gene lookup returns CDR1 SGHTA and CDR2 FQGTGA. The DNA of the CDR3 is TGTGCCAGCAGCCCGGGGGGTCAGATTGGCGGGGAGCTGTTTTTT. Residues: CASSPGGQIGGELFF.

V usage is TRBV6-2 or TRBV6-3 and J usage is TRBJ1-2, with TRBD1 identical over 12 bases. CDR1 MNHEY and CDR2 SVGEGT come from the germline V gene. The CDR3 has 17 residues. Losses at the gene ends were 2 bases for V and 10 bases for J; bases not matched to a gene: 14. CDR3: CASSYAGTGGVRVSYTF. CDR3 DNA sequence: TGTGCCAGCAGTTACGCCGGGACAGGGGGCGTAAGGGTCTCCTACACCTTC.

The genes are TRBV9 and TRBJ2-1, with 7 nucleotides matching TRBD2. The CDR3 spans 16 residues. Germline CDR1 SGDLS, CDR2 YYNGEE. The V gene end was trimmed by 3 bases and the J gene end by 7 bases; junction bases not matched to a gene: 13. The CDR3 bases are TGTGCCAGCAGCGATACCCTAACTAGCGTGAGGAATGAGCAGTTCTTC. Amino acid sequence: CASSDTLTSVRNEQFF.

The genes are TRBV7-3 and TRBJ2-1, with TRBD2 matching over 12 bases. Germline values: CDR1 SGHTA, CDR2 FQGTGA. The J segment lost 9 bases and the V segment lost 5 bases, leaving 8 bases of the junction unmatched. The length of the CDR3 is 15 residues. CDR3 in DNA: TGTGCCAGCAGCCGGAGACTAGCGGGAGCGAGTGAGCAGTTCTTC. It codes for CASSRRLAGASEQFF.

This chain uses TRBV3-1 (or the pseudogene TRBV3-2) with TRBJ2-5, with 8 bases fitting TRBD2. Looked up from germline, CDR1 is LGHDT and CDR2 is YNNKEL (reference sequence). CDR3 size: 15 residues. The ends lost 4 bases at V and 5 bases at J; junction bases unmatched: 9. The CDR3 is CASSRQREWAETQYF. As DNA, the CDR3 is TGTGCCAGCAGCCGTCAGCGGGAGTGGGCGGAGACCCAGTACTTC.